A single sample gave rise to the 7 T cell receptor beta chains below, sequenced in a study of T cells in Graves' hyperthyroidism and ophthalmopathy. There were TCR beta CDR3 regions amplified from RNA transcripts. The study used the HTBI primer set for a first-round RT-PCR of the TCR CDR3. TCRdb called the multiplex PCR reads again in MiXCR, with one record for every CDR3 protein. The table lists about 380,000 distinct CDR3 sequences, approximately 12% of them singletons. The specimen was blood. These receptors were collected from a man in his thirties or forties with Graves' hyperthyroidism that later progressed to Graves' ophthalmopathy.

This clonotype appeared many times. This chain connects TRBV10-1 to TRBJ2-2, with a weak D call TRBD1 (5 bases). The V end was cut by 2 bases, the J end by 6 bases, with 10 bases between. The CDR3 runs 14 residues. The V gene's germline CDR1 is WNHNN and CDR2 SYGVQD (reference sequence). CDR3 region: CASSERQGSGELFF. Here the CDR3 DNA reads TGCGCCAGCAGTGAGCGGCAGGGTTCCGGGGAGCTGTTTTTT.

Remarks on this clonotype: No conserved phenylalanine or tryptophan ends this CDR3, so it is likely a read error. The rearrangement joins TRBV10-3 to TRBJ2-5; D is possibly TRBD2 (6 bases). Germline CDR1 reads ENHRY; CDR2 reads SYGVKD. V lost 6 bases, J lost 5 bases, and 13 bases lay in between. The CDR3 length is 13 residues. This CDR3 reads CAISGTPGETQYL. The CDR3 DNA reads TGTGCCATCAGCGGGACTCCGGGGGAGACCCAGTACCTC.

V is TRBV18 and J is TRBJ1-1; D is perhaps TRBD1 (5 bases). Deletions cut 1 base from V and 1 base from J, with 10 bases between. This CDR3 comprises 15 residues. Per germline, CDR1 KGHSH and CDR2 LQKENI. The CDR3 spells CASSPRGPPNTEAFF. In DNA form, the CDR3 reads TGTGCCAGCTCACCACGGGGACCGCCGAACACTGAAGCTTTCTTT.

This clonotype was recorded at least ten times. This sequence joins TRBV15 and TRBJ1-1; possible D gene TRBD1, 5 bases. Germline CDR1 LNHNV, CDR2 YYDKDF (reference sequence). V was clipped by 2 bases and J by 8 bases, with 12 bases between them. The CDR3 is 13 residues long. The CDR3 here is CATSRPGTLEAFF. The CDR3 DNA reads as TGTGCCACCAGCAGACCCGGGACCTTAGAAGCTTTCTTT.

Regarding this clonotype: A much larger clonotype is one base distant, so this may be a read error. This rearrangement joins TRBV14 to TRBJ1-1; D ambiguous. The germline CDR1 and CDR2 sequences are SGHDN and FVKESK. This CDR3 has 14 residues. CDR3 in amino acids: CASSQAGPSTGAFF. As DNA, the CDR3 is TGTGCCAGCAGCCAGGCCGGCCCGAGCACTGGAGCTTTCTTT. The full variable domain, its missing parts supplied by reference TRBV14 and TRBJ1-1, is EAGVTQFPSHSVIEKGQTVTLRCDPISGHDNLYWYRRVMGKEIKFLLHFVKESKQDESGMPNNRFLAERTGGTYSTLKVQPAELEDSGVYFCASSQAGPSTGAFFGQGTRLTVV.

V usage is TRBV12-3 or TRBV12-4 and J usage is TRBJ2-1; tentative D call: TRBD1 (5 bases). The CDR3 consists of 14 residues. The V end lost 2 bases, the J end lost 7 bases, and 12 bases lay between the germline ends. Here the CDR3 reads CASSLQGLFNEQFF. The CDR3 DNA reads as TGTGCCAGCAGTTTACAGGGCTTGTTTAATGAGCAGTTCTTC.

This clonotype was seen at least ten times. This sequence joins TRBV11-2 and TRBJ2-3, with TRBD2 matching 12 bases. J was trimmed by 11 bases and V by 5 bases; bases with no gene match: 5. In germline, CDR1 is SGHAT, CDR2 FQNNGV. This CDR3 is built from 13 residues. CDR3 sequence: CASSDLLAGGQYF. CDR3 in DNA: TGTGCCAGCAGCGATCTACTAGCGGGGGGGCAGTATTTT.